This T cell receptor beta chain was profiled in a study of cytotoxic CD8 clonotypes in ibrutinib-treated CLL. The germline CDR1 and CDR2 sequences are SGHAT and FQNNGV. Between the trimmed V and J ends, which lost 5 bases and 5 bases, there was a span of 16 bases. The CDR3 is 14 residues long. TCRdb's copy holds only in-frame clones and misses some; the assay was immunoSEQ multiplex PCR. Of 200,000 or so clones in the sample, 75% to 80% were seen once. This specimen consisted of PBMCs, obtained after 12 months of ibrutinib treatment. The rearrangement links TRBV11-2 to TRBJ2-7, with D perhaps matching TRBD2 (6 bases). The sequence was collected from a human donor with chronic lymphocytic leukemia. Written as DNA, the CDR3 is TGTGCCAGCAGCCGGTCTTTGGGCGGGGACGAGCAGTACTTC. It encodes CASSRSLGGDEQYF.